This record concerns one T cell receptor (beta chain) sequence. This record belongs to a study of blood T cell repertoires in COVID-19. Study overall: Sites across the United States, Italy and Spain contributed samples from acute and convalescent COVID-19. From T cells, B-cell-depleted T cells, or PBMCs came the material, which was cDNA or gDNA.

Germline loops: CDR1 MGHDK, CDR2 SYGVNS. The CDR3 contains 15 residues. V was trimmed by 7 bases and J by 0 bases, leaving 13 bases between them. Original methodology: Estimation of nucleated cell counts relied on the amplification of reference gene primers. Profiling relied on immunoSEQ multiplex PCR, and the TCRdb table lists in-frame clones only, not all of them. The DNA gave D and trimming, while V, J and clone size come from that table. The data hold more than 90,000 clones, with roughly 80% observed a single time. Sequenced sample: peripheral blood. The receptor was isolated from a man between 70 and 80 years old with acute or convalescent COVID-19. This chain uses TRBV25-1 with TRBJ1-3, with D maybe TRBD1 (6 bases). The CDR3 is CASMEDRNSGNTIYF. In DNA, the CDR3 is TGTGCCAGCATGGAGGACAGAAACTCTGGAAACACCATATATTTT.